This TCR beta chain came from a study of response to subunit inactivated influenza vaccine. The CDR3 sequence is 16 residues long. The V gene's germline CDR1 is KGHSH and CDR2 LQKENI. The ends were cut back, 5 bases at V and 0 bases at J, with 14 bases in the middle. With regard to this clonotype: What it binds is not known.

TCRdb used MiXCR to reprocess the RT-PCR reads, holding one entry per CDR3 protein. The repertoire holds about 520,000 distinct CDR3 sequences, with under 8.5% as singletons. Overall study results and limits: It was suggested by the authors that few new T cells are recruited by each seasonal influenza vaccination.

This clonotype originated in a man aged 45-69 years who received an inactivated influenza vaccine. Sequencing used PBMCs from blood, obtained 23 to 25 months after vaccination. The chain links TRBV18 to TRBJ2-1; D is unresolved. The CDR3 sequence: CASSTFSGSSYNEQFF. DNA for the CDR3: TGTGCCAGCTCAACCTTTTCAGGAAGCTCCTACAATGAGCAGTTCTTC.